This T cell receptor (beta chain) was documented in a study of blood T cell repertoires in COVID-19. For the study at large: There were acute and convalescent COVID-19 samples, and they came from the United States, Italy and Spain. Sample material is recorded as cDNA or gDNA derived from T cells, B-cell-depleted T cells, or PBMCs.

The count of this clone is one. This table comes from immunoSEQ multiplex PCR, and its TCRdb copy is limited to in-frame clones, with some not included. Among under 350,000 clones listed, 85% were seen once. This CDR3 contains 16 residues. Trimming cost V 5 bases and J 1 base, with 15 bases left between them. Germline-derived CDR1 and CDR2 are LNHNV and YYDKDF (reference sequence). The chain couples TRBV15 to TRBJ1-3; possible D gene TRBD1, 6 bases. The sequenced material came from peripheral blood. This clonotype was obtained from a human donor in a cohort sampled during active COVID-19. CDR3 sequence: CATSGRQVGSGNTIYF. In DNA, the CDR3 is TGTGCCACCAGCGGACGACAGGTTGGGTCTGGAAACACCATATATTTT.